This is a list of T cell receptor beta chains from one sample in a study of blood T cell repertoires in COVID-19. The method was immunoSEQ multiplex PCR; TCRdb's version includes in-frame clones alone and lacks a portion of them. The sample contains approximately 180,000 clones, more than 80% of which appear only once. Sequences were obtained from peripheral blood. The origin of the receptors is a woman aged 80 or over with COVID-19, enrolled during active disease. Both conserved end residues are part of each CDR3. A D gene is named only where the DNA matches it firmly. Size tells how often a clone was seen (once, few, many) or the class of an expanded clone, and some rows leave it out.

TRBV12-3/TRBV12-4,once,TRBJ1-2,-,CASSPQGAGYTF,TGTGCCAGCAGTCCACAGGGTGCGGGCTACACCTTC
TRBV5-6,once,TRBJ2-7,TRBD2,CASSSPGLAYEQYF,TGTGCCAGCAGCTCTCCGGGACTAGCGTACGAGCAGTACTTC
TRBV3-1/TRBV3-2,-,TRBJ1-2,TRBD1,CASSPGTGGGYGYTF,TGTGCCAGCAGCCCGGGGACAGGGGGCGGCTATGGCTACACCTTC
TRBV29-1,once,TRBJ2-3,-,CSVESGFVADTQYF,TGCAGCGTTGAATCGGGGTTTGTCGCAGATACGCAGTATTTT
TRBV10-1,-,TRBJ1-5,-,CAGNPSGHGGNQPQHF,TGCGCCGGCAACCCCTCGGGACACGGGGGCAATCAGCCCCAGCATTTT
TRBV5-6,-,TRBJ2-2,TRBD1,CASSLQGWTGELFF,TGTGCCAGCAGCTTACAGGGGTGGACCGGGGAGCTGTTTTTT
TRBV19,-,TRBJ1-1,-,CASSKHGASTEAFF,TGTGCCAGTAGTAAGCATGGGGCCAGCACTGAAGCTTTCTTT
TRBV6-5,-,TRBJ1-1,-,CASRWQGGPEAFF,TGTGCCAGCAGGTGGCAGGGTGGCCCTGAAGCTTTCTTT
TRBV4-2,-,TRBJ2-7,TRBD2,CASSPRGSGGTNEQYF,TGTGCCAGCAGCCCTCGGGGTAGCGGGGGAACGAACGAGCAGTACTTC
TRBV5-1,few,TRBJ1-2,-,CASSLFGGGGYTF,TGCGCCAGCAGCTTGTTCGGCGGCGGCGGCTACACCTTC
TRBV3-1/TRBV3-2,-,TRBJ2-3,TRBD2,CASSQDLRLAGGWTQYF,TGTGCCAGCAGCCAAGATCTTAGGCTAGCGGGTGGGTGGACGCAGTATTTT
TRBV7-2,-,TRBJ2-7,TRBD2,CASSPRTSGSFGQYF,TGTGCCAGCAGCCCCCGGACTAGCGGGAGTTTTGGCCAGTACTTC
TRBV7-9,-,TRBJ2-7,-,CASSLGTAPYEQYF,TGTGCCAGCAGCTTAGGCACAGCACCCTACGAGCAGTACTTC
TRBV5-1,-,TRBJ2-6,-,CASSLSTGANVLTF,TGCGCCAGCAGCTTGTCAACTGGGGCCAACGTCCTGACTTTC
TRBV7-9,many,TRBJ1-2,-,CASSFGEAGGYTF,TGTGCCAGCAGCTTTGGCGAGGCCGGTGGCTACACCTTC
TRBV5-1,-,TRBJ2-2,TRBD1,CASSPDRAMGELFF,TGCGCCAGCAGCCCCGACAGGGCCATGGGGGAGCTGTTTTTT
TRBV2,-,TRBJ2-3,TRBD2,CASSRGTSLWDTQYF,TGTGCCAGCAGCCGGGGGACTAGTCTTTGGGATACGCAGTATTTT
TRBV7-9,-,TRBJ2-3,TRBD2,CASSLPLASTDTQYF,TGTGCCAGCAGCTTACCACTAGCGTCAACAGATACGCAGTATTTT
TRBV5-1,-,TRBJ2-2,-,CASGRDLNTGELFF,TGCGCCAGCGGCCGGGACTTGAACACCGGGGAGCTGTTTTTT
TRBV19,-,TRBJ1-1,-,CVRMRRGDRLGAFF,TGTGTTAGGATGCGGCGGGGGGATCGGTTAGGAGCTTTCTTT
TRBV5-1,-,TRBJ2-5,TRBD1,CASSRGTGEETQYF,TGCGCCAGCAGCAGGGGCACAGGGGAAGAGACCCAGTACTTC
TRBV5-4,-,TRBJ1-1,TRBD1,CASSWAGGVSEAFF,TGTGCCAGCAGCTGGGCAGGGGGAGTAAGTGAAGCTTTCTTT
TRBV11-2,-,TRBJ2-3,-,CASSSTSAGRLWDTQYF,TGTGCCAGCAGCTCGACGAGCGCAGGGAGGCTGTGGGATACGCAGTATTTT
TRBV7-2,-,TRBJ2-2,TRBD2,CASSSRGGGNTGELFF,TGTGCCAGCAGCTCTCGCGGGGGGGGGAACACCGGGGAGCTGTTTTTT
TRBV5-6,-,TRBJ2-7,-,CASSLARAYEQYF,TGTGCCAGCAGCTTGGCCAGGGCCTACGAGCAGTACTTC
TRBV6-1,-,TRBJ2-4,TRBD1,CASSEEGTEKNIQYF,TGTGCCAGCAGTGAAGAGGGGACAGAGAAAAACATTCAGTACTTC
TRBV5-4,-,TRBJ1-2,-,CASSPGHSNYGYTF,TGTGCCAGCAGCCCCGGACACTCAAACTATGGCTACACCTTC
TRBV5-8,-,TRBJ2-3,TRBD2,CASSQGLAGGLTDTQYF,TGTGCCAGCAGCCAAGGACTAGCGGGGGGCCTCACAGATACGCAGTATTTT
TRBV6-4,-,TRBJ2-1,-,CASPGRRGPSYNEQFF,TGTGCCAGCCCTGGAAGGCGGGGGCCTTCCTACAATGAGCAGTTCTTC
TRBV7-8,many,TRBJ2-7,TRBD2,CASSLGASGMGYEQYF,TGTGCCAGCAGCTTAGGGGCTAGCGGGATGGGCTACGAGCAGTACTTC
TRBV27,-,TRBJ1-2,-,CASSHAGGGGYGYTF,TGTGCCAGCAGTCACGCCGGGGGTGGTGGCTATGGCTACACCTTC
TRBV18,-,TRBJ2-7,TRBD1,CASSFTGTGGMGEQYF,TGTGCCAGCTCATTTACCGGGACAGGGGGAATGGGCGAGCAGTACTTC
TRBV6-4,-,TRBJ2-1,TRBD1,CASSRDRNNEQFF,TGTGCCAGCAGTCGGGACAGAAACAATGAGCAGTTCTTC
TRBV13,-,TRBJ2-1,TRBD2,CASSLALAGDEQFF,TGTGCCAGCAGCTTAGCACTAGCGGGGGATGAGCAGTTCTTC
TRBV29-1,-,TRBJ2-1,-,CSVEGPHSGLNYNEQFF,TGCAGCGTTGAGGGTCCGCATAGCGGATTAAACTACAATGAGCAGTTCTTC
TRBV6-1,-,TRBJ1-2,-,CASSESGEGYGYTF,TGTGCCAGCAGTGAATCCGGGGAAGGCTATGGCTACACCTTC
TRBV7-9,-,TRBJ2-7,TRBD2,CASSKLAGEGEQYF,TGTGCCAGCAGCAAACTAGCGGGAGAGGGCGAGCAGTACTTC
TRBV19,-,TRBJ2-6,-,CASSVNNRPRSGANVLTF,TGTGCCAGTAGTGTAAACAACAGGCCACGCTCTGGGGCCAACGTCCTGACTTTC
TRBV12-3/TRBV12-4,-,TRBJ2-7,-,CASSLWAAHEQYF,TGTGCCAGCAGTTTGTGGGCAGCCCACGAGCAGTACTTC
TRBV7-6,few,TRBJ2-3,-,CASSPTLGHADTQYF,TGTGCCAGCAGCCCGACCCTGGGGCACGCAGATACGCAGTATTTT